The T cell receptor beta chain described here comes from a study of blood T cell repertoires in COVID-19. Study background: Donors in the United States, Italy and Spain gave samples during acute or convalescent COVID-19.

Trimming left V 1 base short and J 1 base short, with 11 bases between. The CDR3 has 15 amino acids. Germline V gives CDR1 SGHRS, CDR2 YFSETQ. Clones were sequenced by immunoSEQ multiplex PCR, and TCRdb holds only the in-frame ones, with some missing. The table lists 200,000 to 250,000 clones, approximately 86% of them singletons. Sequencing used PBMCs or T cells enriched from blood (not recorded which). V is TRBV5-1 and J is TRBJ2-5; D possibly corresponds to TRBD1 (5 bases). This receptor was identified in a woman younger than 45 with acute COVID-19. The CDR3 sequence is CASSLYQGPQETQYF. CDR3 DNA sequence: TGCGCCAGCAGCTTGTACCAGGGTCCCCAAGAGACCCAGTACTTC.